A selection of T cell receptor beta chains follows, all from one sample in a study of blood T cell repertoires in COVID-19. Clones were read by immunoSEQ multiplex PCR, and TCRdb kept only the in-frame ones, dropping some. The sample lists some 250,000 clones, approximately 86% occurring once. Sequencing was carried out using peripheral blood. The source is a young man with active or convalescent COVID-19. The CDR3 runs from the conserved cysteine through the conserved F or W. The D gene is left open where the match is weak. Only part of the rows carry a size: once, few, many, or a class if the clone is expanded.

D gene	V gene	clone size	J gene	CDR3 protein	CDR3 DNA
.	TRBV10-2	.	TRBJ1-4	CASSDKTAANEKLFF	TGCGCCAGCAGTGATAAGACAGCAGCTAATGAAAAACTGTTTTTT
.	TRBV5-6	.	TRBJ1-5	CASSLGGFGKQPQHF	TGTGCCAGCAGCTTGGGCGGGTTCGGGAAACAGCCCCAGCATTTT
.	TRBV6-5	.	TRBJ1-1	CASRREGTMNTEAFF	TGTGCCAGCCGGCGGGAAGGCACTATGAACACTGAAGCTTTCTTT
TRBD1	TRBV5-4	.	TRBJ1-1	CASSPRTGVKNTEAFF	TGTGCCAGCAGCCCCCGGACAGGGGTAAAGAACACTGAAGCTTTCTTT
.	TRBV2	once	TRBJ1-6	CASSDRSTNSPLHF	TGTGCCAGCAGTGACAGGTCCACCAATTCACCCCTCCACTTT
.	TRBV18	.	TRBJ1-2	CASSPPARSSGYTF	TGTGCCAGCTCACCACCTGCCAGATCATCGGGCTACACCTTC
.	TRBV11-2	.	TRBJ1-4	CASSLEPSEAEKLFF	TGTGCCAGCAGCTTAGAACCCAGTGAGGCAGAAAAACTGTTTTTT
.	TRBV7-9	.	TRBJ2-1	CASSLGGGDDDEQFF	TGTGCCAGCAGCTTAGGAGGGGGGGATGACGATGAGCAGTTCTTC
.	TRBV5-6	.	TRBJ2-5	CASSLGFVASQETQYF	TGTGCCAGCAGCTTGGGTTTTGTAGCGTCGCAGGAGACCCAGTACTTC
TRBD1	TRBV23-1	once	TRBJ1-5	CASRDRGSKSYSNQPQHF	TGCGCCAGCAGAGACAGGGGGAGCAAATCATATAGCAATCAGCCCCAGCATTTT
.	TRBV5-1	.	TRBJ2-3	CASSATATDTQYF	TGCGCCAGCAGCGCGACAGCCACAGATACGCAGTATTTT
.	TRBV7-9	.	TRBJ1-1	CASSTGEAFF	TGTGCCAGCAGCACGGGAGAAGCTTTCTTT
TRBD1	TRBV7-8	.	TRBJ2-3	CASSAMFRGRTDTQYF	TGTGCCAGCAGCGCCATGTTCAGGGGGCGTACAGATACGCAGTATTTT
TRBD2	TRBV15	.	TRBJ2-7	CATSRRAGTSDEQYF	TGTGCCACCAGCAGAAGGGCCGGGACTAGCGACGAGCAGTACTTC
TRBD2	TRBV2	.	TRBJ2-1	CASSASGGADEQFF	TGTGCCAGCAGCGCTAGCGGGGGGGCCGATGAGCAGTTCTTC
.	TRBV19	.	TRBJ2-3	CASSRGADTQYF	TGTGCCAGTAGTAGGGGCGCAGATACGCAGTATTTT
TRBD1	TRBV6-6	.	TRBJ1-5	CASSPGTGNQPQHF	TGTGCCAGCAGCCCAGGGACAGGCAATCAGCCCCAGCATTTT
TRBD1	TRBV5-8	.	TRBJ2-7	CASSFLGQGVNEQYF	TGTGCCAGCAGCTTCCTGGGACAGGGGGTCAACGAGCAGTACTTC
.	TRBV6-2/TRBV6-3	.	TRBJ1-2	CASSYSIHVASPYGYTF	TGTGCCAGCAGTTACTCGATACACGTCGCTTCACCCTATGGCTACACCTTC
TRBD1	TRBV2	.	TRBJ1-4	CASRLTGGTTNEKLFF	TGTGCCAGCAGACTGACAGGGGGCACAACTAATGAAAAACTGTTTTTT
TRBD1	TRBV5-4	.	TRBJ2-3	CASSFDRVVDTQYF	TGTGCCAGCAGTTTTGACAGGGTAGTAGATACGCAGTATTTT
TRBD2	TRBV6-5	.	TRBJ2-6	CASNNGGAGANVLTF	TGTGCCAGCAACAACGGGGGGGCCGGGGCCAACGTCCTGACTTTC
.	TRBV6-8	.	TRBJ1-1	CASRAPQTTRNTEAFF	TGTGCCAGCAGAGCCCCCCAGACGACAAGGAACACTGAAGCTTTCTTT
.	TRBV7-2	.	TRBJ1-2	CASSLNWRDSYGYTF	TGTGCCAGCAGCCTGAACTGGAGGGATTCATATGGCTACACCTTC
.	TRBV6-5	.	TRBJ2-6	CASRQGPTGANVLTF	TGTGCCAGCAGACAGGGACCTACTGGGGCCAACGTCCTGACTTTC
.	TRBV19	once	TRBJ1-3	CASRDPGGKSGNTIYF	TGTGCCAGCAGAGACCCGGGGGGGAAATCTGGAAACACCATATATTTT
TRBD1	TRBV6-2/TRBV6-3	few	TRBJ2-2	CASSSSGTGKGGELFF	TGTGCCAGCAGTTCCTCCGGGACAGGGAAGGGCGGGGAGCTGTTTTTT
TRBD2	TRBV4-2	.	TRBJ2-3	CASSQEYSGGAGGTDTQYF	TGTGCCAGCAGCCAAGAATACAGCGGGGGGGCCGGTGGCACAGATACGCAGTATTTT
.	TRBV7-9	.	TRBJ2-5	CASSFPRRGQETQYF	TGTGCCAGCAGCTTCCCGCGTAGGGGCCAAGAGACCCAGTACTTC
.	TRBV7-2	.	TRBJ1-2	CASRTTGTNYGYTF	TGTGCCAGCAGAACCACAGGCACTAACTATGGCTACACCTTC
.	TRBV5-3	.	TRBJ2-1	CARSLDCHNEQFF	TGTGCCAGAAGCTTGGACTGTCACAATGAGCAGTTCTTC
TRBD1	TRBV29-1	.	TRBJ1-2	CSVGLGQANYGYTF	TGCAGCGTGGGATTAGGACAGGCTAACTATGGCTACACCTTC
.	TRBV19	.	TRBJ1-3	CASTVRMGTPGNTIYF	TGTGCCAGTACCGTGAGGATGGGGACACCCGGAAACACCATATATTTT
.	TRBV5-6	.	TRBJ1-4	CASSFSARLTATNEKLFF	TGTGCCAGCAGCTTTTCTGCCCGTTTAACAGCAACTAATGAAAAACTGTTTTTT
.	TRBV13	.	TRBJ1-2	CASSHRSGVLAVQGYTF	TGTGCCAGCAGCCACCGATCCGGGGTACTGGCGGTACAGGGCTACACCTTC
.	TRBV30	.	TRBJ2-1	CAWSVGGGWSDEQFF	TGTGCCTGGAGTGTTGGCGGCGGGTGGTCGGATGAGCAGTTCTTC
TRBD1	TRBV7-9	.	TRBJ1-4	CASSLGAGGREKLFF	TGTGCCAGCAGCTTAGGAGCAGGGGGCAGGGAAAAACTGTTTTTT
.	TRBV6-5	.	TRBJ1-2	CASSYSSLSNTF	TGTGCCAGCAGTTACTCGTCATTGTCTAACACCTTC
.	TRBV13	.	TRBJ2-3	CASRAALTDTQYF	TGTGCCAGCAGGGCGGCCCTCACAGATACGCAGTATTTT
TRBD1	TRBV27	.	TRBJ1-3	CASSKGQGYTIYF	TGTGCCAGCAGTAAGGGACAGGGGTACACCATATATTTT